Sequencing of this T cell receptor beta chain was carried out in a study of T cells after yellow fever vaccination (dated by TCRdb to between 2018 and 2020). Study-wide context: The SMART-Seq v4 Ultra Low Input RNA kit was used to prepare libraries from fractions with low cell numbers. To follow T-cell clones before and after primary and booster YFV17D yellow fever vaccination, bulk TCR alpha and beta repertoires were sequenced over time. Two healthy male donors, one aged 18 to 30 and one aged 30 to 40 years, were included in the cohort. Bulk PBMC replicates and cell subsets were isolated from blood drawn at multiple timepoints before and after both primary and secondary immunization. What the authors observed across the whole study: A small fraction of clonotypes appeared in both the CD4 and CD8 compartments, likely as a result of convergent recombination. Compared with the primary T-cell response, the secondary T-cell response was weaker but faster, peaking on day 5 rather than day 15. Computational filtering was needed because FACS-sorted repertoires could contain abundant contaminating clonotypes from the bulk population. Only a couple of donors were included in the study, so the extent to which the findings can be generalized is limited. After the booster, most of the clones that had expanded following primary vaccination were detected again (approximately 95% of CD4 and roughly nine tenths of CD8), which suggests that memory was broadly maintained.

The sample holds many counts of this clonotype. The antigen it recognizes is unknown. Base-call qualities are not available, and no considerably larger clone is one nucleotide away. The sample's treatment or condition label, decoded: live attenuated yellow fever vaccine strain. A standard Ficoll-Paque protocol was used to isolate PBMCs from peripheral blood. Dynabeads CD4 and CD8 positive selection kits were used to isolate the CD4 and CD8 T-cell fractions. TriZol was used to extract RNA from bulk PBMCs, CD4 and CD8 fractions, and dextramer-positive and dextramer-negative fractions. Synthesis of TCR cDNA relied on 5'RACE template switching, a step that introduced a universal primer site along with unique molecular identifiers. Priming for cDNA synthesis came from both the TCR alpha and TCR beta constant segments. Two PCR steps were used to amplify libraries, with sample barcodes and sequencing adapters being added in the second step. Sequencing of libraries was performed on Illumina HiSeq 2500 (2x100 bp) or NovaSeq (2x150 bp). Regarding the original processing steps: Demultiplexing of reads and collapsing into UMI consensus sequences were performed with MIGEC, and V(D)J alignment was carried out with MiXCR. Vaccine-responding clonotypes were defined with edgeR using replicate PBMC samples, requiring FDR below 0.01 and a log2 fold change above 5 up to day 15. Each bulk clonotype received a CD4 or CD8 identity based on whether the sequenced CD4 or CD8 repertoire contained that clonotype at higher abundance. In TCRdb, the public reads were trimmed at Q25 with fastp and aligned with MiXCR, with productive beta chains retained. Identical CDR3 proteins give one entry, which carries the most common genes and DNA. These V and J calls rely on TCRdb rather than the paper's analysis. The sample table contains approximately 69,000 distinct CDR3 sequences; only one count was recorded for approximately 5% of them. The ten most abundant clones make up less than 2.5% of the sample.

For CDR1 and CDR2, the germline V gene (reference sequence) lists DFQATT and SNEGSKA. Unmatched junction bases come to 5, with V trimmed by 5 bases and J by 2 bases. The CDR3 goes from the cysteine to the phenylalanine over 14 residues. Just CDR3 DNA is preserved here, 42 bases in frame from base 1. This TCR came from a man between 18 and 29 years old who received the YFV17D yellow fever vaccine. The chain was built from TRBV20-1 and TRBJ2-7, with 11 bases matching TRBD2. The sample in question was CD4+ T cells sorted from PBMCs, obtained approximately 15 days after the first yellow fever vaccination. The CDR3 amino acid sequence is: CSAGSTSGAYEQYF. The nucleotides read TGCAGTGCTGGGTCGACTAGCGGGGCCTACGAGCAGTACTTC.